A selection of T cell receptor beta chains follows, all from one sample in a study of blood T cell repertoires in COVID-19. The protocol was immunoSEQ multiplex PCR, while the TCRdb copy is restricted to in-frame clones and leaves out a portion. The sample includes 55,000 to 65,000 clones, around 87% of them seen just once. Sequencing was performed on peripheral blood. These receptors were collected from a man aged 55 to 70 with active or convalescent COVID-19. Both conserved end residues are part of each CDR3. The D gene is left open where the match is weak. Rows give clone size only sometimes, using once, few, many, or a class for an expanded clone.

v_call	clone_size	d_call	j_call	cdr3_aa	cdr3_nt
TRBV7-3	few	-	TRBJ1-1	CASSLGAGTEAFF	TGTGCCAGCAGCTTAGGCGCGGGCACTGAAGCTTTCTTT
TRBV2	-	-	TRBJ1-4	CASSGREGNEKLFF	TGTGCCAGCAGTGGAAGGGAGGGAAATGAAAAACTGTTTTTT
TRBV30	-	TRBD1	TRBJ1-2	CAWSNERTGSGYGYTF	TGTGCCTGGAGTAACGAACGGACAGGGTCGGGCTATGGCTACACCTTC
TRBV27	-	TRBD1	TRBJ1-1	CASSIDRDTEAFF	TGTGCCAGCAGTATTGACAGGGACACTGAAGCTTTCTTT
TRBV5-8	-	-	TRBJ1-3	CASSYMSGSSGNTIYF	TGTGCCAGCAGCTATATGAGTGGGAGCTCTGGAAACACCATATATTTT
TRBV19	-	-	TRBJ2-5	CASSGGGYETQYF	TGTGCCAGTAGTGGGGGGGGCTACGAGACCCAGTACTTC
TRBV3-1/TRBV3-2	-	-	TRBJ2-1	CASSLATSYNEQFF	TGTGCCAGCAGTCTAGCGACCTCCTACAATGAGCAGTTCTTC
TRBV23-1	-	-	TRBJ2-5	CASSQPPGVTQYF	TGCGCCAGCAGTCAACCCCCGGGGGTTACCCAGTACTTC
TRBV7-9	-	-	TRBJ2-7	CASSTGIYEQYF	TGTGCCAGCAGCACCGGGATTTACGAGCAGTACTTC
TRBV19	-	TRBD1	TRBJ1-5	CASSTPGQYNQPQHF	TGTGCCAGTAGTACGCCGGGACAGTACAATCAGCCCCAGCATTTT
TRBV4-3	-	-	TRBJ1-6	CASSPGQIYNSPLHF	TGCGCCAGCAGCCCCGGACAGATCTATAATTCACCCCTCCACTTT
TRBV6-5	-	TRBD1	TRBJ1-1	CASTEGQMNTEAFF	TGTGCCAGCACCGAGGGACAGATGAACACTGAAGCTTTCTTT
TRBV15	-	-	TRBJ1-4	CATSRPSGSYEKLFF	TGTGCCACCAGCAGGCCCTCGGGGTCCTATGAAAAACTGTTTTTT
TRBV27	-	-	TRBJ2-6	CASSREAGANVLTF	TGTGCCAGCAGTCGAGAAGCTGGGGCCAACGTCCTGACTTTC
TRBV7-9	once	-	TRBJ2-6	CASSYGGSGANVLTF	TGTGCCAGCAGTTACGGGGGCTCTGGGGCCAACGTCCTGACTTTC
TRBV19	once	TRBD1	TRBJ1-2	CASSRTGRTNYGYTF	TGTGCCAGTAGTCGGACAGGGAGAACTAACTATGGCTACACCTTC
TRBV5-1	-	-	TRBJ1-2	CASAGLGGENGYTF	TGCGCCAGCGCGGGACTAGGGGGGGAAAATGGCTACACCTTC
TRBV5-1	-	TRBD1	TRBJ1-6	CASSLESTGLSPLHF	TGCGCCAGCAGCTTGGAGTCGACAGGGCTTTCACCCCTCCACTTT
TRBV19	-	TRBD1	TRBJ1-1	CASSIKGQGNTEAFF	TGTGCCAGTAGTATTAAAGGACAGGGGAACACTGAAGCTTTCTTT
TRBV4-1	-	-	TRBJ2-5	CASSQTGTLFETQYF	TGCGCCAGCAGCCAGACCGGGACACTCTTCGAGACCCAGTACTTC
TRBV5-1	-	TRBD2	TRBJ2-1	CASSLSTSGGNNEQFF	TGCGCCAGCAGCTTGTCAACTAGCGGGGGGAACAATGAGCAGTTCTTC
TRBV19	-	TRBD1	TRBJ1-5	CASSNLGQSNQPQHF	TGTGCCAGTAGTAATTTGGGACAGAGCAATCAGCCCCAGCATTTT
TRBV2	once	-	TRBJ1-6	CASSEARQFSSYNSPLHF	TGTGCCAGCAGTGAAGCGCGACAGTTCAGCTCCTATAATTCACCCCTCCACTTT
TRBV28	few	-	TRBJ1-3	CASTLTYSSSGNTIYF	TGTGCCAGCACCCTGACTTACTCGAGCTCTGGAAACACCATATATTTT
TRBV19	once	-	TRBJ1-1	CASRTPPGRGNTEAFF	TGTGCCAGTAGAACCCCGCCCGGGAGGGGCAACACTGAAGCTTTCTTT
TRBV23-1	-	TRBD2	TRBJ2-2	CASLPRDPGGTGELFF	TGCGCCAGCCTCCCAAGGGACCCCGGGGGGACCGGGGAGCTGTTTTTT
TRBV20-1	-	TRBD1	TRBJ2-1	CSASSGQGDFNEQFF	TGCAGTGCTAGTTCGGGACAGGGGGATTTCAATGAGCAGTTCTTC
TRBV19	-	TRBD1	TRBJ2-7	CASRGTGSYEQYF	TGTGCCAGTAGAGGGACAGGATCCTACGAGCAGTACTTC
TRBV5-6	-	TRBD2	TRBJ2-1	CASSVQVAGAYNEQFF	TGTGCCAGCAGCGTACAGGTAGCGGGGGCATACAATGAGCAGTTCTTC
TRBV6-4	-	-	TRBJ1-1	CASSRTGTTEAFF	TGTGCCAGCAGTCGAACAGGTACCACTGAAGCTTTCTTT
TRBV12-3/TRBV12-4	-	-	TRBJ2-1	CASVTSGLNEQFF	TGTGCCAGCGTGACCAGCGGACTAAATGAGCAGTTCTTC
TRBV7-6	-	-	TRBJ2-1	CASSLVNKGDNEQFF	TGTGCCAGCAGCTTAGTGAACAAGGGGGACAATGAGCAGTTCTTC
TRBV4-2	-	-	TRBJ1-3	CASSHPEDSSGNTIYF	TGTGCCAGCAGCCATCCCGAAGACAGCTCTGGAAACACCATATATTTT
TRBV4-2	-	TRBD1	TRBJ1-5	CASSLISDRDNQPQHF	TGTGCCAGCAGCCTAATCAGCGACAGGGACAATCAGCCCCAGCATTTT
TRBV7-3	-	-	TRBJ1-3	CASSSQGGKGNTIYF	TGTGCCAGCAGCTCCCAGGGTGGGAAAGGAAACACCATATATTTT
TRBV27	-	TRBD1	TRBJ2-2	CASSLLQGTGELFF	TGTGCCAGCAGTTTACTACAGGGGACCGGGGAGCTGTTTTTT
TRBV5-1	-	TRBD2	TRBJ2-6	CASSLVAGVNSGANVLTF	TGCGCCAGCAGCCTGGTAGCGGGGGTAAACTCTGGGGCCAACGTCCTGACTTTC
TRBV7-2	-	TRBD2	TRBJ2-5	CASSLASAGGAAETQYF	TGTGCCAGCAGCTTAGCGTCGGCGGGGGGGGCGGCAGAGACCCAGTACTTC
TRBV7-2	-	TRBD1	TRBJ1-2	CASSPQGTGVNGYTF	TGTGCCAGCAGCCCCCAGGGGACAGGGGTTAATGGCTACACCTTC
TRBV19	-	TRBD1	TRBJ1-2	CASSTGLDRRRYGYTF	TGTGCCAGTAGTACCGGATTGGACAGGAGGAGATATGGCTACACCTTC